This T cell receptor (beta chain) was sequenced during a study of T cells in Graves' hyperthyroidism and ophthalmopathy (dated by TCRdb to the late 2010s). Regarding the study in general: Peripheral blood was collected at initial diagnosis, before any treatment. TCR V-J signatures able to tell the groups apart were searched for in a discovery cohort of around 95 patients, of whom over 40 had Graves' ophthalmopathy and about 60 had stable Graves' hyperthyroidism. An independent validation cohort of fewer than 20 hyperthyroidism patients and 17 patients who later progressed to ophthalmopathy tested prospective prediction of ophthalmopathy. The 90 to 100 discovery patients were randomly split 7:3 into training and test sets. In addition, the study compared T-cell repertoires in thyroid tissue and in blood from about 6 Graves' hyperthyroidism patients. Once sampling was done, hyperthyroidism patients were given methimazole at a starting dose of 30 mg daily, whereas ophthalmopathy patients were given high-dose intravenous methylprednisolone. According to the paper, TCR Vbeta CDR3 sequencing was carried out on around 140 peripheral blood samples, which came from 40 to 45 ophthalmopathy, around 75 hyperthyroidism and around 17 progressor patients.

Overall study results and their limits: Blood samples also contained most of the expanded thyroid clonotypes (frequency above 0.001), which suggests that blood repertoires may reflect thyroid immune responses. A 13 V-J signature model separated ophthalmopathy from stable hyperthyroidism, with just over 85% sensitivity and just under 84% specificity in cross-validation and 80%/75% in testing. No statistical method was used to set the sample size in advance, and investigators knew the group allocation. In validation, progression to ophthalmopathy was predicted by the model with more than 65% sensitivity and nearly 75% specificity, a median of about 6 months before onset.

Hyperthyroidism patients were aged 18 to 65 years and newly diagnosed, with disease duration of less than 2 months. Exclusion was applied to patients with uncontrolled infections, other autoimmune diseases, pregnancy or lactation. Diagnoses relied on clinical symptoms, serum thyroxine and TRAb, thyroid ultrasound and orbital computed tomography. Blood from progressor patients was drawn when they were first diagnosed with hyperthyroidism, before any ophthalmopathy symptoms appeared. PBMCs were separated from approximately 9.9 ml of fresh peripheral blood using Ficoll-Paque density gradient centrifugation. Progressor patients were initially diagnosed with Graves' hyperthyroidism and developed ophthalmopathy during follow-up. Total RNA was extracted using Trizol reagent, and RNA quality was assessed on an Agilent 2100 Bioanalyzer. This clonotype was recorded many times. Its antigen specificity is not known. Per-base quality was not reported, and no clone a single base away is much larger than it.

TCR beta CDR3 regions were amplified from RNA transcripts. For the first round of RT-PCR on the TCR CDR3, the HTBI primer set was used together with the Qiagen OneStep RT-PCR kit. A second multiplex PCR round built the libraries, followed by size selection and purification. Sequencing of the libraries was done on an Illumina HiSeq2000 using paired-end 100 bp reads. Regarding the original processing steps: Raw data were processed with SOAPnuke, discarding reads with adapters, uncalled bases, mean Phred below 15, or no exact constant-primer or identifier match. COPE v1.2.5 was used to merge the high-quality paired reads, and each unique nucleotide sequence was defined as a clonotype. MiTCR v1.1 was used to align the clonotypes against IMGT TRBV, TRBD and TRBJ reference segments. The analysis included only V-J combinations with a frequency above 0.0001, which together covered 99% to 99.2% of the repertoires. A TCS score was defined as the ratio of F50 (clonal expansion) to E x V (chaos), with BLOSUM62-based TCRdist applied between CDR3 peptides within each V-J. Welch's t-statistics and random forest reduced just over 500 V-J features to roughly 13, which were used in a naive Bayes classifier (R e1071). Using fastp at Q25 and MiXCR, TCRdb reprocessed the public reads and kept productive beta chains. Each entry merges the rows of one CDR3 protein and shows their most common DNA and genes. TCRdb, not the original authors, processed these V and J calls. Across this sample there are 690,000 or so distinct CDR3 sequences, with 18% seen only once. In total, the top ten clones hold 16% of the sample.

The receptor comes from a woman in her 50s with Graves' hyperthyroidism that later progressed to Graves' ophthalmopathy. Sequencing was done on a sample of blood.

The bases read TGTGCCAGCAGCCAGGGGAGGCAAGTCTACGAGCAGTACTTC. This translates into CASSQGRQVYEQYF. Recombination connected TRBV3-1 to TRBJ2-7, with TRBD2 tentatively as D gene (6 bases match). CDR1 and CDR2 were assigned from the germline V gene (reference sequence) as LGHDT and YNNKEL. Trimming removed 3 bases from V and 3 bases from J, leaving 12 bases between the germline ends. Taken from cysteine to phenylalanine, the CDR3 has 14 residues. Solely the CDR3 DNA is kept, with 42 bases framed from the first base.